The 18 T cell receptor beta chains below come from one sample, sequenced in a study of T cells expressing NK-cell markers (dated by TCRdb to 2018 to 2020). The receptor library was made with 5' RACE. Sequencing relied on an Illumina HiSeq 2000. After reprocessing by TCRdb, each CDR3 protein sequence is one entry, and no DNA is given. This sample's clone table shows approximately 420,000 distinct CDR3 sequences. The top ten constitute about 10% of the sample. The specimen sequenced was blood T cells: a sorted CD56 or NKG2C T cell subset, CD4+ or CD8+ T cells, or bulk PBMC T cells (not recorded which). These receptors were collected from a woman aged 45-65 years in good health. Donor details come from another sample of the same person, matched by shared clones.

The chain links TRBV12-3 or TRBV12-4 to TRBJ2-5. This CDR3 spans 13 amino acids. CDR3 region: CASSLGGREAQYF.

V and J are TRBV3-1 and TRBJ2-2; absent DNA, TCRdb's TRBD2 call cannot be checked. This CDR3 region has 15 residues. Germline lookup yields CDR1 LGHDT and CDR2 YNNKEL (reference sequence). Here the CDR3 reads CASSPLGGLGGELFF.

The V gene is TRBV14, the J gene TRBJ2-5. Per the germline V gene, CDR1 is SGHDN and CDR2 is FVKESK. The CDR3 spans 14 residues. The CDR3 here is CASSPTPVGETQYF.

V is TRBV12-3 or TRBV12-4 and J is TRBJ2-5; the TCRdb call, TRBD2, lacks DNA for checking. This CDR3 is built from 16 residues. This CDR3 is CASSPPPEADQETQYF.

The rearrangement links TRBV11-2 to TRBJ1-4. Germline CDR1 and CDR2: SGHAT and FQNNGV. CDR3 length: 15 residues. This CDR3 reads CASSSEVRANEKLFF.

The rearrangement uses TRBV3-1 and TRBJ1-5. The CDR3 extends over 13 amino acids. Per germline, CDR1 LGHDT and CDR2 YNNKEL (reference sequence). The CDR3 loop reads CASSVYSNQPQHF.

The rearrangement joins TRBV25-1 to TRBJ2-1. The CDR3 consists of 16 residues. Looked up from germline, CDR1 is MGHDK and CDR2 is SYGVNS. The CDR3: CASSALLDSSYNEQFF.

V and J are TRBV12-3 or TRBV12-4 and TRBJ1-2. The CDR3 sequence is 11 residues long. The CDR3 loop reads CASSLPGGYTF.

The chain has TRBV4-2 and TRBJ2-7; TCRdb designates TRBD1, a call that cannot be tested without DNA. The CDR3 has 15 amino acids. The germline V gene encodes CDR1 LGHNA and CDR2 YNFKEQ. The CDR3 is CASSQRTGGTYEQYF.

The chain's CDR3 is CASSPRSSGSYTGELFF. The chain joins TRBV5-6 to TRBJ2-2; the D call from TCRdb, TRBD2, cannot be confirmed without DNA. The CDR3 is 17 residues long. The germline V gene has CDR1 SGHDT and CDR2 YYEEEE.

The chain combines TRBV5-1 with TRBJ2-7; TCRdb proposes TRBD2, but this gene call is untestable without DNA. CDR3 length equals 18 residues. The V gene's germline CDR1 is SGHRS and CDR2 YFSETQ. This CDR3 is CASSLAGLAGGTFYEQYF.

The chain is built from TRBV5-1 and TRBJ2-2; without DNA, the TCRdb call of TRBD1 cannot be checked. This CDR3 is 18 amino acids long. From germline, CDR1 is SGHRS and CDR2 YFSETQ. The CDR3 sequence: CASSLAAPEGVGTGELFF.

J is TRBJ2-6 and V is TRBV20-1; TCRdb outputs TRBD1, but without DNA this stays unchecked. This CDR3 comprises 15 residues. Germline CDR1 reads DFQATT; CDR2 reads SNEGSKA (reference sequence). This chain's CDR3 is CSAPRERGDTNVLTF.

The rearrangement uses TRBV12-3 or TRBV12-4 and TRBJ1-2. The CDR3 length is 13 residues. The CDR3 spells CASGREQYYGYTF.

The V gene is TRBV12-3 or TRBV12-4, the J gene TRBJ2-3; TCRdb proposes TRBD2, but this gene call is untestable without DNA. This CDR3 is 15 amino acids long. CDR3 loop: CASSFSSGRDYTQYF.

This chain connects TRBV3-1 to TRBJ2-2; the TCRdb call, TRBD1, lacks DNA for checking. Germline V gives CDR1 LGHDT, CDR2 YNNKEL (reference sequence). This CDR3 is 17 amino acids long. CDR3 in amino acids: CASSQDRGGRWTGELFF.

The J gene is TRBJ2-1, the V gene TRBV24-1; lacking DNA, the TRBD2 call made by TCRdb goes unchecked. CDR1 and CDR2 from the germline V gene are KGHDR and SFDVKD. The CDR3 consists of 19 residues. The CDR3 reads CATSALTLAGGPRDNEQFF.

The chain recombines TRBV10-2 with TRBJ2-7; TCRdb selects TRBD1, and the lack of DNA leaves this call unchecked. The CDR3 spans 14 residues. Germline assignment: CDR1 WSHSY and CDR2 SAAADI. This CDR3 is CASTSRQGTHEQYF.